This TCR beta chain appears in the sequencing data of a study of blood T cell repertoires in COVID-19. Whole-study context: Sites in the United States, Italy and Spain provided acute and convalescent COVID-19 samples.

Clones were read by immunoSEQ multiplex PCR, and TCRdb kept only the in-frame ones, dropping some. The sample yields 340,000 or so clones, 86% seen once. The CDR3 totals 16 residues. The J segment lost 2 bases and the V segment lost 2 bases, leaving 7 bases of the junction unmatched. Germline V gene sequence: CDR1 LGHDT, CDR2 YNNKEL (reference sequence). Adults between roughly 18 and 100 years of age took part from 20 to 25 US areas. Cohorts were based on clinical histories the participants reported. This TCR was sampled from a woman in her forties with acute COVID-19. V is TRBV3-1 (or the pseudogene TRBV3-2) and J is TRBJ2-7; 9 bases map to TRBD1. The specimen was PBMCs or T cells enriched from blood (not recorded which). The CDR3 coding sequence is TGTGCCAGCAGCCAATCCGGGACAGGGAACCCCTACGAGCAGTACTTC. It encodes CASSQSGTGNPYEQYF.